This T cell receptor beta chain was profiled in a study of T cells after yellow fever vaccination. This clonotype has at least ten counts. The antigen is not known. Per germline, CDR1 MGHRA and CDR2 YSYEKL. The CDR3 is 14 amino acids. The V end lost 5 bases, the J end lost 6 bases, and 11 bases lay between the germline ends. General study findings and limits: Most primary-vaccination clones recurred post-booster (roughly 96% CD4, around 86% CD8).

TCRdb passed the 5' RACE reads through MiXCR, listing each CDR3 protein once. The table has a few hundred thousand distinct CDR3 sequences, 4.1% seen once. The chain combines TRBV4-1 with TRBJ1-6; D is perhaps TRBD1 (5 bases). The sequences come from PBMCs, collected 5 days after the yellow fever booster vaccination. This sequence was found in a man between 18 and 29 years old who received the YFV17D yellow fever vaccine. The chain's CDR3 is CASSWTGPNSPLHF. CDR3 in DNA: TGCGCCAGCAGCTGGACGGGACCTAATTCACCCCTCCACTTT.